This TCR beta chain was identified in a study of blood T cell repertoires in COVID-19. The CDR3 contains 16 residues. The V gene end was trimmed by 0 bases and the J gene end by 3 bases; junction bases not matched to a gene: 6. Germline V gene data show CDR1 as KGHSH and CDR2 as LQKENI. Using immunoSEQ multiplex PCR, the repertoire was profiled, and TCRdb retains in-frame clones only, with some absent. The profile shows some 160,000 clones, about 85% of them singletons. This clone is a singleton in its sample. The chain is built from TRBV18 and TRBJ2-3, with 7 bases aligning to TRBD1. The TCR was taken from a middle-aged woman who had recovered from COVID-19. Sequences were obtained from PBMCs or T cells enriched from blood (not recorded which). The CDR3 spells CASSPPASGGTDTQYF. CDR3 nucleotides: TGTGCCAGCTCACCACCAGCTTCAGGGGGAACAGATACGCAGTATTTT.